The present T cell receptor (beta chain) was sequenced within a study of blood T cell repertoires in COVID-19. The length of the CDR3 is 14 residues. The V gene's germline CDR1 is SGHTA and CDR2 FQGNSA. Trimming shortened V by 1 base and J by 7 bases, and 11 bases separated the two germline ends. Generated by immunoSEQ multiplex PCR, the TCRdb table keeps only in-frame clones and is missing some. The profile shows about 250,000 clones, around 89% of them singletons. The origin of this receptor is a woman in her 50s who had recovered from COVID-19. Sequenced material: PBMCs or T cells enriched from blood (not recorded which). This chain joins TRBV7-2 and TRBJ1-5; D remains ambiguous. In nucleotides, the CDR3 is TGTGCCAGCAGCTTAGGCGGGTTCAGCCAGCCCCAGCATTTT. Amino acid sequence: CASSLGGFSQPQHF.